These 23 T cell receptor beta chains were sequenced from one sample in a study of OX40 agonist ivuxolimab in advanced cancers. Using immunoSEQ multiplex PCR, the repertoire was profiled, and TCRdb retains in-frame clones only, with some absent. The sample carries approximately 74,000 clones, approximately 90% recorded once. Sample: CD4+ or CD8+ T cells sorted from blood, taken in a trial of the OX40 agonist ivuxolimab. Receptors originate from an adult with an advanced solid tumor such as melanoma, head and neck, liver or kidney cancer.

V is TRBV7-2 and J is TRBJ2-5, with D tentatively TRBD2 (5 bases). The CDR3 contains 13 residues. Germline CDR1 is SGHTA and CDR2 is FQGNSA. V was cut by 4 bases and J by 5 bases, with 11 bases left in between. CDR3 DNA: TGTGCCAGCAGCTCACTAGTGGGGGAGACCCAGTACTTC. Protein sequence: CASSSLVGETQYF.

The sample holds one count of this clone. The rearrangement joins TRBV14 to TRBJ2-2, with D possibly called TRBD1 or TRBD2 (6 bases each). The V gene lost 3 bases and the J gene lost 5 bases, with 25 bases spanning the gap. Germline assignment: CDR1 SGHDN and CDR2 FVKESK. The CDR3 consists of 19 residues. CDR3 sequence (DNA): TGTGCCAGCAGCCACCCCCGGGGGCTTGGGGGAGACAAGACCGGGGAGCTGTTTTTT. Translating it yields CASSHPRGLGGDKTGELFF.

The CDR3 is CASSPDRGGSMETQYF. The DNA of the CDR3 is TGTGCCAGCAGCCCAGACAGGGGAGGAAGTATGGAGACCCAGTACTTC. V usage is TRBV7-9 and J usage is TRBJ2-5; 8 nucleotides align to TRBD1. The germline V gene has CDR1 SEHNR and CDR2 FQNEAQ (reference sequence). The CDR3 extends over 16 amino acids. V was pared by 5 bases and J by 5 bases, with 13 bases of the junction left unmatched.

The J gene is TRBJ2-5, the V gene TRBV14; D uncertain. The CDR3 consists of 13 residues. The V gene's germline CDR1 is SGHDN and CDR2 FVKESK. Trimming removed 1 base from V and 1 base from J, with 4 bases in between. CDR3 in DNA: TGTGCCAGCAGCCAAGTTAGCCAAGAGACCCAGTACTTC. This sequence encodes CASSQVSQETQYF. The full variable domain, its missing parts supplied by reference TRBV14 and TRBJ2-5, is EAGVTQFPSHSVIEKGQTVTLRCDPISGHDNLYWYRRVMGKEIKFLLHFVKESKQDESGMPNNRFLAERTGGTYSTLKVQPAELEDSGVYFCASSQVSQETQYFGPGTRLLVL.

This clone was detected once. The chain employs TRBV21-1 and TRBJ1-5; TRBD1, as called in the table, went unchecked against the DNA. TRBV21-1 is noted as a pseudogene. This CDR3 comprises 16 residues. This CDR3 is CASSKVRENNEEPQHF. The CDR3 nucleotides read TGTGCCAGCAGCAAAGTACGTGAAAACAACGAAGAGCCCCAGCATTTT.

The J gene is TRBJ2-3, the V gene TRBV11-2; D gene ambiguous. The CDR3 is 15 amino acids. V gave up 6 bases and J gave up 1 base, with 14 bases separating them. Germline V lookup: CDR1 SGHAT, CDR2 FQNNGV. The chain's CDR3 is CASRSLALRTDTQYF. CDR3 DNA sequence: TGTGCCAGCAGGTCCCTCGCGCTCCGCACAGATACGCAGTATTTT.

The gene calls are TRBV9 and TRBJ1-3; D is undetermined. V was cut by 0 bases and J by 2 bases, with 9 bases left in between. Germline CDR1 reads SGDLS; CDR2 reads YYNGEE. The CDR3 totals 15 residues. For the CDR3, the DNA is TGTGCCAGCAGCGTAGCTAGTATTGCTGGAAACACCATATATTTT. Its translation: CASSVASIAGNTIYF. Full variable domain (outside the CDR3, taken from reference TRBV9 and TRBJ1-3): DSGVTQTPKHLITATGQRVTLRCSPRSGDLSVYWYQQSLDQGLQFLIQYYNGEERAKGNILERFSAQQFPDLHSELNLSSLELGDSALYFCASSVASIAGNTIYFGEGSWLTVV.

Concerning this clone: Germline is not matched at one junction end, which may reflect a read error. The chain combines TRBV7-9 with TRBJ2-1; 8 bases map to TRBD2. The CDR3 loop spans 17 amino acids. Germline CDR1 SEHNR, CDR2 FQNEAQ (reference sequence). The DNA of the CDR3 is TGTGCCAGCAGCCCGGAACAAGGACTAGCTCACTCCAATAAGCAGTTCTTC. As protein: CASSPEQGLAHSNKQFF.

CDR3: CASSSRELAYEQYF. The CDR3 DNA is TGTGCCAGCAGTTCCCGGGAGCTTGCCTACGAGCAGTACTTC. The chain links TRBV27 to TRBJ2-7, with D perhaps matching TRBD2 (6 bases). Looked up from germline, CDR1 is MNHEY and CDR2 is SMNVEV (reference sequence). This CDR3 is built from 14 residues. V was shortened by 4 bases and J by 2 bases, with 12 bases between the two germline ends.

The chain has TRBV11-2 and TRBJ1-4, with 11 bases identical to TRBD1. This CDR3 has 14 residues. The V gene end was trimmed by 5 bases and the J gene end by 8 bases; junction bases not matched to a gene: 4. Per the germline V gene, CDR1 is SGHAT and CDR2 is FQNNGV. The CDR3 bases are TGTGCCAGCAGCCCCGGACAGGGGGCGGAAAAACTGTTTTTT. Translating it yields CASSPGQGAEKLFF.

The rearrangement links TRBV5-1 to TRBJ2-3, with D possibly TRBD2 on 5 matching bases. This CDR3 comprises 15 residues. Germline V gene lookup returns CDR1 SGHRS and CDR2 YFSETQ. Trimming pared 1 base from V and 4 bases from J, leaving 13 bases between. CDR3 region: CASSLSGGRPDTQYF. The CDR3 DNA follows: TGCGCCAGCAGCTTGAGCGGCGGGCGTCCAGATACGCAGTATTTT.

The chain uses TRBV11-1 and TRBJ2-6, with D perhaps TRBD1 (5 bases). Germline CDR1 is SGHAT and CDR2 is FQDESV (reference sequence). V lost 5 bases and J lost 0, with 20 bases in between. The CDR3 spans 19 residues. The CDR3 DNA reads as TGTGCCAGCAGCCCTGCCACAGGTCGGACCTACTCTGGGGCCAACGTCCTGACTTTC. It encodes CASSPATGRTYSGANVLTF.

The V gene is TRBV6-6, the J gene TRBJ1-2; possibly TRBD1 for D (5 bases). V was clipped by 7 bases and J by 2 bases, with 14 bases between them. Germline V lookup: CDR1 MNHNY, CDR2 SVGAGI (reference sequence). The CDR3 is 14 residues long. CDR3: CASTRDGGNYGYTF. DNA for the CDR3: TGTGCCAGCACACGGGACGGTGGAAACTATGGCTACACCTTC.

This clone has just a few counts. The CDR3 DNA reads as TGTGCCAGCAGCTTGGGGTCCGGTCACGAGCAGTACTTC. Protein sequence: CASSLGSGHEQYF. This chain joins TRBV7-9 and TRBJ2-7; D remains unclear. This CDR3 is built from 13 residues. Trimming cost V 3 bases and J 5 bases, with 11 bases left between them. Germline loops: CDR1 SEHNR, CDR2 FQNEAQ (reference sequence).

The CDR3 DNA sequence: TGTGCCAGCTCACCGCGACAGGGGGCTCCTAGGGGAAACACCATATATTTT. This gives the protein CASSPRQGAPRGNTIYF. This sequence joins TRBV18 and TRBJ1-3, with 10 positions matching TRBD1. Trimming removed 3 bases from V and 4 bases from J; junction bases left unmatched: 9. The CDR3 is 17 amino acids. CDR1 is KGHSH, CDR2 LQKENI, per germline.

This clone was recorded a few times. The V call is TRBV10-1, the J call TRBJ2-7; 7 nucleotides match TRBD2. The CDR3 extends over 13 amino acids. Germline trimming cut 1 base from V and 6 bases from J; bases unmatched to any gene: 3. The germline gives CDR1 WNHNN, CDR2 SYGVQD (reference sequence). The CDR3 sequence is CASSELGGSEQYF. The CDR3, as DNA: TGCGCCAGCAGTGAGTTGGGCGGGAGCGAGCAGTACTTC.

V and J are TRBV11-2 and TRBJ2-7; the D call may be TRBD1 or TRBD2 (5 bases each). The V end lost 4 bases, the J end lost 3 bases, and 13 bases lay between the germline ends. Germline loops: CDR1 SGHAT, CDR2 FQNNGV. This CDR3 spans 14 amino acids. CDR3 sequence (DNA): TGTGCCAGCAGCTCGTTGAGGGGCAACTACGAGCAGTACTTC. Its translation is CASSSLRGNYEQYF.

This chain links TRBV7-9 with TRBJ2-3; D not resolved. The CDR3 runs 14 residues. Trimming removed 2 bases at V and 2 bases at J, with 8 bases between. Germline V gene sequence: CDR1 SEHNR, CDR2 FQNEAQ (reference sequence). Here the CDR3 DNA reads TGTGCCAGCAGCTTATCGGCGGCCACAGATACGCAGTATTTT. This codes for CASSLSAATDTQYF.

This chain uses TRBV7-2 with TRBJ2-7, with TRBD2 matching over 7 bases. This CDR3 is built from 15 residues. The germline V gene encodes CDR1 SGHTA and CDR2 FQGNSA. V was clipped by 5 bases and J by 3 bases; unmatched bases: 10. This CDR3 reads CASSPPVGGNYEQYF. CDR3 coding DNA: TGTGCCAGCAGCCCTCCGGTGGGGGGGAACTACGAGCAGTACTTC.

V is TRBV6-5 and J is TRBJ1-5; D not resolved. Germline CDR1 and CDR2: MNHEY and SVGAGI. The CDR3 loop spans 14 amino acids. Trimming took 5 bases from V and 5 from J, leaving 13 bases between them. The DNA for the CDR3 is TGTGCCAGCAGTGTGCTGGACGGGGATCAGCCCCAGCATTTT. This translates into CASSVLDGDQPQHF.

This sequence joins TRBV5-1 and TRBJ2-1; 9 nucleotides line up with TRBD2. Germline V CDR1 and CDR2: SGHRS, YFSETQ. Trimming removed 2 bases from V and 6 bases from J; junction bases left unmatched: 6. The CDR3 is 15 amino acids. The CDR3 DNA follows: TGCGCCAGCAGCTTTTTCGCGGGAGGGCCCAATGAGCAGTTCTTC. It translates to CASSFFAGGPNEQFF.

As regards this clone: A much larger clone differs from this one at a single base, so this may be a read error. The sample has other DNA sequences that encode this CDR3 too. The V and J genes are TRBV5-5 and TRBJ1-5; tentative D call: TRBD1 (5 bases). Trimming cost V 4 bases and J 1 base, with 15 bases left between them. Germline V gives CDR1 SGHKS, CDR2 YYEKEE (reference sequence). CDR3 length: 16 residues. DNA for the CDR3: TGTGCCAGCAGCGTCAGGGCCGTCAACAGCAATCAGCCCCAGCATTTT. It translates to CASSVRAVNSNQPQHF.

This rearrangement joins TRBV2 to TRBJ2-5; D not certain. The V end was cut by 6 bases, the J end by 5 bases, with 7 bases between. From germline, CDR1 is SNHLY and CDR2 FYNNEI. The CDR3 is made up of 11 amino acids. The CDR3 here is CASRGLETQYF. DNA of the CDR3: TGTGCCAGCAGGGGGTTGGAGACCCAGTACTTC. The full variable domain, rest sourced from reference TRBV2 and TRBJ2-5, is EPEVTQTPSHQVTQMGQEVILRCVPISNHLYFYWYRQILGQKVEFLVSFYNNEISEKSEIFDDQFSVERPDGSNFTLKIRSTKLEDSAMYFCASRGLETQYFGPGTRLLVL.